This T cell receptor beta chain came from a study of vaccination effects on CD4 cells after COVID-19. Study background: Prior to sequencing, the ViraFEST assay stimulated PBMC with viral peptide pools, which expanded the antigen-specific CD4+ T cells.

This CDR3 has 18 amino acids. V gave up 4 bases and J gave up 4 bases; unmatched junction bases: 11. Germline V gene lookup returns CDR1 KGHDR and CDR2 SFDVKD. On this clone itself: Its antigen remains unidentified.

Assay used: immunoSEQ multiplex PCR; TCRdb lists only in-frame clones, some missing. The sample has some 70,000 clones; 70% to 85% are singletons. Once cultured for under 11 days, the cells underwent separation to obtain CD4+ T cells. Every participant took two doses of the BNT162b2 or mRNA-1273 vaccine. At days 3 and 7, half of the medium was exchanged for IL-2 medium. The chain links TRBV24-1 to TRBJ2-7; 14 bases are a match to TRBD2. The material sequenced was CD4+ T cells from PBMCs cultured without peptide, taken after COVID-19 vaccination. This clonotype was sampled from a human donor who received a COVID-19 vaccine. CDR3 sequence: CATSDPGLAGGSLYEQYV. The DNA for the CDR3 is TGTGCCACCAGTGACCCCGGACTAGCGGGGGGTTCCCTTTACGAGCAGTACGTC.